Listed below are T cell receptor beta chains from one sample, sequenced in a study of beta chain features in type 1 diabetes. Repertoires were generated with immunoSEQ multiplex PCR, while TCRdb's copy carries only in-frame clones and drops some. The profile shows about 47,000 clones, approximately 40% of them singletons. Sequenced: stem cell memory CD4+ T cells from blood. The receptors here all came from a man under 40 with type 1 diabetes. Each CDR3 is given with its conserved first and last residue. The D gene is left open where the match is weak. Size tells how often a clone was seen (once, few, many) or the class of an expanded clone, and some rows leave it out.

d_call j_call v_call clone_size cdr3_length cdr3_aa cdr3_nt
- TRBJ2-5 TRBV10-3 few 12 CAISERAETQYF TGTGCCATCTCGGAAAGAGCGGAGACCCAGTACTTC
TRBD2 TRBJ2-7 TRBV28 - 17 CASGSIYGAGGAYEQYF TGTGCCAGCGGTTCGATATATGGGGCGGGAGGTGCCTACGAGCAGTACTTC
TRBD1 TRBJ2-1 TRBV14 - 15 CASSPPGQGDNEQFF TGTGCCAGCAGCCCTCCGGGACAGGGTGACAATGAGCAGTTCTTC
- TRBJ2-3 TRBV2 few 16 CASSPRPRLSTDTQYF TGTGCCAGCAGTCCACGACCAAGACTTAGCACAGATACGCAGTATTTT
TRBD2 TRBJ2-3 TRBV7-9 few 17 CASSSTLGLAGVDTQYF TGTGCCAGCAGCTCTACCTTGGGGCTAGCGGGCGTCGATACGCAGTATTTT
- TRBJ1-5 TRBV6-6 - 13 CASSYVGSGPQHF TGTGCCAGCAGTTACGTCGGGAGTGGGCCCCAGCATTTT
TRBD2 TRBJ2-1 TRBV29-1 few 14 CSSSERAGGYEQFF TGCAGCTCCTCCGAAAGAGCGGGAGGGTATGAGCAGTTCTTC
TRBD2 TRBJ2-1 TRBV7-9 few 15 CASSKGLVEGNEQFF TGTGCCAGCAGCAAAGGACTAGTTGAAGGCAATGAGCAGTTCTTC
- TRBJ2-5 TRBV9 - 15 CASSVAGSGEETQYF TGTGCCAGCAGCGTAGCGGGTAGCGGCGAAGAGACCCAGTACTTC
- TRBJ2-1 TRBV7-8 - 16 CASSLGRAGRSREQFF TGTGCCAGCAGCTTAGGTCGAGCTGGTCGGTCGAGGGAGCAGTTCTTC
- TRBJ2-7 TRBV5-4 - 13 CASSDRSSYEQYF TGTGCCAGCAGCGACAGGAGCTCCTACGAGCAGTACTTC
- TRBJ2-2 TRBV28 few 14 CASSSGQNTGELFF TGTGCCAGCAGTTCCGGACAGAACACCGGGGAGCTGTTTTTT
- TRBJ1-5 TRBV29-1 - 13 CSVQTAPDQPQHF TGCAGCGTCCAGACAGCGCCGGATCAGCCCCAGCATTTT
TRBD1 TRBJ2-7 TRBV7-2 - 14 CASSRDRGPYEQYF TGTGCCAGCAGCCGTGACAGGGGGCCCTACGAGCAGTACTTC
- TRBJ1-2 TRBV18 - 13 CASSPGQTSGYTF TGTGCCAGCTCACCAGGACAGACCTCTGGCTACACCTTC
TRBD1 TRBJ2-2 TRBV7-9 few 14 CASSQTGLAGELFF TGTGCCAGCAGCCAGACAGGGTTGGCCGGGGAGCTGTTTTTT
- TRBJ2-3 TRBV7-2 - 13 CASSQGSTDTQYF TGTGCCAGCAGCCAGGGTAGCACAGATACGCAGTATTTT
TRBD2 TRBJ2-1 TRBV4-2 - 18 CASSQRVAGTSGSFEQFF TGTGCCAGCAGCCAGAGAGTCGCCGGGACTAGCGGGAGTTTTGAGCAGTTCTTC
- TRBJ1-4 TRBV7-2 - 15 CASSLGQLNNEKLFF TGTGCCAGCAGTCTCGGACAGCTGAATAATGAAAAACTGTTTTTT
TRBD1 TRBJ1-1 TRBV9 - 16 CASSSGTGEGHTEAFF TGTGCCAGCAGCTCCGGGACAGGGGAGGGGCACACTGAAGCTTTCTTT
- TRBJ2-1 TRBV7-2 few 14 CASSLSWQDNEQFF TGTGCCAGCAGCTTATCTTGGCAGGACAATGAGCAGTTCTTC
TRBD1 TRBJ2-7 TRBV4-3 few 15 CASSQQPGGLYEQYF TGCGCCAGCAGCCAACAGCCAGGGGGCCTATACGAGCAGTACTTC
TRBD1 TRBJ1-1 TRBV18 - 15 CASSSLTGFGTEAFF TGTGCCAGCTCATCCTTGACAGGGTTTGGCACTGAAGCTTTCTTT